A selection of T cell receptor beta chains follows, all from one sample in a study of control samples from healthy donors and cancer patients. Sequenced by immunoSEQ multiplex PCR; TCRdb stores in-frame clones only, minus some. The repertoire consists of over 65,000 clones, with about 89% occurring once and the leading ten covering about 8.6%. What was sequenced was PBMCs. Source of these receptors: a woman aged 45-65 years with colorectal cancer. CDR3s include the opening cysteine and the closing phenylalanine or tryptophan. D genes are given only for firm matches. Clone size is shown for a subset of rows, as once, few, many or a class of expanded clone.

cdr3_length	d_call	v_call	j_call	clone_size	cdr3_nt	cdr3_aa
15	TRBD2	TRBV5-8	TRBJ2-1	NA	TGTGCCAGCAGCACCGGGACTAGCGGGGGGAATGAGCAGTTCTTC	CASSTGTSGGNEQFF
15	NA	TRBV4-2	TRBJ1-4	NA	TGTGCCAGCAGCCAGGGGACACCGGGGAATGAAAAACTGTTTTTT	CASSQGTPGNEKLFF
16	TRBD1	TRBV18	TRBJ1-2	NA	TGTGCCAGCTCACCACCGGGAACAGGGGGGGACTATGGCTACACCTTC	CASSPPGTGGDYGYTF
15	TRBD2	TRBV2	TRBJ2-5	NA	TGTGCCAGCAGTGAGGGACTAGCGGGGGCAGAGACCCAGTACTTC	CASSEGLAGAETQYF
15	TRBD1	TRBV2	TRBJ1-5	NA	TGTGCCAGCAGTGAGGTACAGGGGAACGATCAGCCCCAGCATTTT	CASSEVQGNDQPQHF
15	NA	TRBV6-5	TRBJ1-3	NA	TGTGCCAGCAGTTACTCGTTAGGGCCCGGAAACACCATATATTTT	CASSYSLGPGNTIYF
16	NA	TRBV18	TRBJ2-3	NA	TGTGCCAGCTCACCACCCAGACAGGTTTCCACAGATACGCAGTATTTT	CASSPPRQVSTDTQYF
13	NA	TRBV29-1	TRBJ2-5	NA	TGCAGCGTCGCCGGGACACCCGAGGAGACCCAGTACTTC	CSVAGTPEETQYF
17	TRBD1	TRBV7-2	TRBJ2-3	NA	TGTGCCAGCAGCTTATCGACAGGGTGGGATCCCACAGATACGCAGTATTTT	CASSLSTGWDPTDTQYF
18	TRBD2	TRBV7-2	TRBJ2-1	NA	TGTGCCAGCAGCTTAGCCCGGACTAGCGGGGGGCCGGGGAATGAGCAGTTCTTC	CASSLARTSGGPGNEQFF
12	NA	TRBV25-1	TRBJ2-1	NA	TGTGCCAGCAGTGTTTCGACTTACGAGCAGTTCTTC	CASSVSTYEQFF
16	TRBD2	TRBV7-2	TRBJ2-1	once	TGTGCCAGCAGACATACTAGCGAGAGCTCCTACAATGAGCAGTTCTTC	CASRHTSESSYNEQFF
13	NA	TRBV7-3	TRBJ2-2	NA	TGTGCCAGCAGCTCCCAGGGGTCCGGGGAGCTGTTTTTT	CASSSQGSGELFF
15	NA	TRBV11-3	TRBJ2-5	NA	TGTGCCAGCAGCTCGGGGTATCAGGAGGGAGAGACCCAGTACTTC	CASSSGYQEGETQYF
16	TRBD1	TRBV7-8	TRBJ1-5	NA	TGTGCCAGCAGCGAAGGGACAGGGGGAGCAAATCAGCCCCAGCATTTT	CASSEGTGGANQPQHF
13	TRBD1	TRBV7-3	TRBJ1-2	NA	TGTGCCAGCAGCTCTCCAGGGGGCTATGGCTACACCTTC	CASSSPGGYGYTF
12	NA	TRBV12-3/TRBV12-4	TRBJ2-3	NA	TGTGCCAGCAGTTCCCTCACAGATACGCAGTATTTT	CASSSLTDTQYF
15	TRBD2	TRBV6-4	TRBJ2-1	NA	TGTGCCAGCAGTGTTCTAGCGGGGGGCGGCAATGAGCAGTTCTTC	CASSVLAGGGNEQFF
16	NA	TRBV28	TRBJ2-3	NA	TGTGCCAGCAGTTTCTCATTGGGTGGGCTCACAGATACGCAGTATTTT	CASSFSLGGLTDTQYF
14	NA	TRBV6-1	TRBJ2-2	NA	TGTGCCAGCAGTGAGGACAGGGAGGGCGGGGAGCTGTTTTTT	CASSEDREGGELFF
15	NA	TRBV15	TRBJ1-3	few	TGTGCCACCAGTCGGTCCCGCTCAGAGGGAAACACCATATATTTT	CATSRSRSEGNTIYF
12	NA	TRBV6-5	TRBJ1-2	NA	TGTGCCAGCAGTTCCCCCTCCGGGGGCTACACCTTC	CASSSPSGGYTF
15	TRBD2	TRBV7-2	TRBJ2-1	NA	TGTGCCAGCAGCAAACTAGCGGGGGACTACAATGAGCAGTTCTTC	CASSKLAGDYNEQFF
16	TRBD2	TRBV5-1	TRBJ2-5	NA	TGCGCCAGCAGCTTGGGTCCTAGCGGGGTACAAGAGACCCAGTACTTC	CASSLGPSGVQETQYF
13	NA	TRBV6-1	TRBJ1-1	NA	TGTGCCAGCAGTGAAGTGATGAACACTGAAGCTTTCTTT	CASSEVMNTEAFF
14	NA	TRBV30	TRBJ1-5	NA	TGTGCCTGGAATTCGGGGCAAGGCAATCAGCCCCAGCATTTT	CAWNSGQGNQPQHF
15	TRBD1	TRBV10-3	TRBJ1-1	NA	TGTGCCACCAGGGGGACAGGGAGTGTGAACACTGAAGCTTTCTTT	CATRGTGSVNTEAFF
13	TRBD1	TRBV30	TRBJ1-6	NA	TGTGCCTCTACAGGGGAGTATAATTCACCCCTCCACTTT	CASTGEYNSPLHF
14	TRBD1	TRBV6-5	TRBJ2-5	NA	TGTGCCAGCACCCTGGGACAGTTGCAAGAGACCCAGTACTTC	CASTLGQLQETQYF
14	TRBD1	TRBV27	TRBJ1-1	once	TGTGCCAGCAGTTTTCTGACAGGGGGAACTGAAGCTTTCTTT	CASSFLTGGTEAFF
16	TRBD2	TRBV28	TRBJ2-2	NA	TGTGCCAGCAGCATGACTAGCGGCGCGAACACCGGGGAGCTGTTTTTT	CASSMTSGANTGELFF
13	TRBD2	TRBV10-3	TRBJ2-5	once	TGTGCCATCGCGGGGCTAGCGGAAGAGACCCAGTACTTC	CAIAGLAEETQYF
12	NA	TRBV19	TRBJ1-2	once	TGTGCCAGTAGTAGGGAAAGAGGCGGCTACACCTTC	CASSRERGGYTF
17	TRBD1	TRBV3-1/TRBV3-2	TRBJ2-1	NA	TGTGCCAGCAGCCAAGAGACCCTTGGGACAGGAAACAATGAGCAGTTCTTC	CASSQETLGTGNNEQFF
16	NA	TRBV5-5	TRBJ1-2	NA	TGTGCCAGCAGCTTAGAGGGTCAGTTAAATAACTATGGCTACACCTTC	CASSLEGQLNNYGYTF
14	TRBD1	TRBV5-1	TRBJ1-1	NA	TGCGCCAGCAGCTTGTGGACAGGGGAAACTGAAGCTTTCTTT	CASSLWTGETEAFF
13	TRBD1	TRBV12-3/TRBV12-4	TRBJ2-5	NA	TGTGCCAGCAGTTGGGGACAGGCGAAGACCCAGTACTTC	CASSWGQAKTQYF
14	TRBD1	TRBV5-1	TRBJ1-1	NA	TGCGCCAGCAGCTTACAGGGGGCGGACACTGAAGCTTTCTTT	CASSLQGADTEAFF
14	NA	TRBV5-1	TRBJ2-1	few	TGCGCCAGCAGCTTGGGGCGGGGAACCAATGAGCAGTTCTTC	CASSLGRGTNEQFF
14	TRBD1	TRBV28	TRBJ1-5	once	TGTGCCAGCAGTAGGACAGGGACGGGGCAGCCCCAGCATTTT	CASSRTGTGQPQHF
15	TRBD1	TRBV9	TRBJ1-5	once	TGTGCCAGCAGCGCGACAGGGGAGGGCAATCAGCCCCAGCATTTT	CASSATGEGNQPQHF
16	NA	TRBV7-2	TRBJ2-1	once	TGTGCCAGCAGCTTAGCTTTAGCCCCAGCCTACAATGAGCAGTTCTTC	CASSLALAPAYNEQFF
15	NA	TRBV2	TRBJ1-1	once	TGTGCCAGCAGTGAAGAAATTATGGGGGCATCTGAAGCTTTCTTT	CASSEEIMGASEAFF
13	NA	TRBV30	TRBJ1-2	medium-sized	TGTGCCTGGAGTTCTATACCAAACTATGGCTACACCTTC	CAWSSIPNYGYTF
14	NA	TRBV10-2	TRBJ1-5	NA	TGCGCCAGCAGTAACAGGGCCAGCAATCAGCCCCAGCATTTT	CASSNRASNQPQHF